Listed here is a single T cell receptor (beta chain). This specimen comes from a study of blood T cells in healthy people across ages. This CDR3 is 16 amino acids long. The V end was cut by 2 bases, the J end by 10 bases, with 21 bases between. Germline V lookup: CDR1 MDHEN, CDR2 SYDVKM. A J-beta primer mix and a sample-barcoded 5' primer were used in a second PCR of about 7 to 11 cycles. The template-switch adaptor was a 5' adaptor with 12 random nucleotides. It tagged each cDNA molecule. TCRdb used MiXCR to reprocess the 5' RACE reads, holding one entry per CDR3 protein. The sample holds about 680,000 distinct CDR3 sequences, approximately 49% seen once.

The receptor was derived from a woman aged 55 to 70 in good health. The rearrangement links TRBV28 to TRBJ2-1, with D perhaps matching TRBD2 (6 bases). The sequencing sample was made of blood. The CDR3 sequence: CASSLRGSGAAREQFF. The CDR3 DNA follows: TGTGCCAGCAGTTTACGGGGTAGCGGAGCGGCCCGCGAGCAGTTCTTC.